The 25 T cell receptor beta chains listed next were all sequenced from one sample in a study of blood T cells in healthy people across ages. Together with a sample-barcoded 5' primer, a J-beta primer mix was included in a second PCR lasting about 6 to 11 cycles. TCRdb re-analysed the 5' RACE reads in MiXCR, keeping a single row per CDR3 protein. The table records more than 800,000 distinct CDR3 sequences, 35% to 55% of them present only once. Sequencing was done on a sample of blood. These TCRs come from a woman in her sixties in good health.

This clonotype is a singleton in its sample. The gene calls are TRBV7-9 and TRBJ1-2; the D is unclear. With 5 bases removed from V and 4 bases from J, the gap between germline ends came to 11 bases. CDR1 is SEHNR and CDR2 is FQNEAQ in the germline V gene (reference sequence). The CDR3 is 13 residues long. CDR3 in DNA: TGTGCCAGCAGCCCCCCCCAGCTCTATGGCTACACCTTC. Its translation is CASSPPQLYGYTF.

The chain carries TRBV11-2 and TRBJ2-3; 10 bases match TRBD2. Trimming removed 6 bases from V and 6 bases from J; junction bases left unmatched: 12. This CDR3 contains 16 residues. Looked up from germline, CDR1 is SGHAT and CDR2 is FQNNGV. As DNA, the CDR3 is TGTGCCAGCAGTCTCCTAGCGGGAGTGTCCAGGGATACGCAGTATTTT. It codes for CASSLLAGVSRDTQYF.

The chain carries TRBV19 and TRBJ1-1; unclear D gene. The CDR3 extends over 15 amino acids. V shed 5 bases and J shed 0 bases, with 13 bases lying between them. The germline CDR1 and CDR2 sequences are LNHDA and SQIVND (reference sequence). The CDR3 loop reads CASSDQAFMNTEAFF. CDR3 sequence (DNA): TGTGCCAGTAGTGATCAGGCCTTCATGAACACTGAAGCTTTCTTT.

Comment on this clonotype: It is likely a read error, because the conserved phenylalanine at the end of the CDR3 is missing. The V call is TRBV27, the J call TRBJ2-7, with D perhaps matching TRBD1 (6 bases). The last part of the DNA fits TRBJ2-5 better; the J call may be wrong. The germline V gene encodes CDR1 MNHEY and CDR2 SMNVEV (reference sequence). This CDR3 spans 14 amino acids. The CDR3 here is CASSRGTPSETQYL. In DNA form, the CDR3 reads TGTGCCAGCAGCCGAGGGACACCTTCTGAGACCCAGTACCTC.

The chain combines TRBV20-1 with TRBJ2-7; 7 nucleotides line up with TRBD1. The V segment lost 5 bases and the J segment 2 bases; nucleotides outside the gene matches: 3. The germline CDR1 and CDR2 sequences are DFQATT and SNEGSKA (reference sequence). The CDR3 consists of 12 residues. This CDR3 reads CSAGQDAYEQYF. For the CDR3, the DNA is TGCAGTGCTGGACAGGATGCCTACGAGCAGTACTTC.

This clonotype was detected only a few times. J is TRBJ2-7 and V is TRBV7-2; 7 bases agree with TRBD1. CDR1 SGHTA and CDR2 FQGNSA come from the germline V gene. Unmatched junction bases numbered 10, after V lost 4 bases and J lost 1 base. This CDR3 region has 16 residues. The CDR3 sequence is CASSSEKDRYSYEQYF. The DNA for the CDR3 is TGTGCCAGCAGCTCGGAGAAGGACAGGTATTCCTACGAGCAGTACTTC.

This clonotype appeared once. One end of the junction does not line up with germline, which may come from a read error. J is TRBJ2-5 and V is TRBV5-1, with D tentatively TRBD1 (6 bases). The V gene's germline CDR1 is SGHRS and CDR2 YFSETQ. The CDR3 runs to 16 residues. This CDR3 reads CASSSPRPGVRETRYF. CDR3 in DNA: TGCGCCAGCAGCTCCCCCCGACCAGGGGTTAGGGAGACCCGGTACTTC.

The gene calls are TRBV29-1 and TRBJ1-1; D ambiguous. The V end was cut by 5 bases, the J end by 1 base, with 8 bases between. Germline V gene lookup returns CDR1 SQVTM and CDR2 ANQGSEA. CDR3 length: 12 residues. Here the CDR3 DNA reads TGCAGCGTTCTACTGAGGAACACTGAAGCTTTCTTT. Its translation is CSVLLRNTEAFF. The full variable domain, completed using reference TRBV29-1 and TRBJ1-1, is SAVISQKPSRDICQRGTSLTIQCQVDSQVTMMFWYRQQPGQSLTLIATANQGSEATYESGFVIDKFPISRPNLTFSTLTVSNMSPEDSSIYLCSVLLRNTEAFFGQGTRLTVV.

The chain combines TRBV3-1 with TRBJ2-3; D not certain. V was cut by 2 bases and J by 4 bases, with 7 bases left in between. The CDR3 is 13 residues long. Germline CDR1 is LGHDT and CDR2 is YNNKEL (reference sequence). The DNA for the CDR3 is TGTGCCAGCAGCCAATTTTTGGCAGATACGCAGTATTTT. Translating it yields CASSQFLADTQYF.

There are a few counts of this clonotype. This sequence joins TRBV20-1 and TRBJ2-1; the match to TRBD2 covers 13 bases. V trimming: 7 bases; J trimming: 7 bases; junction bases outside the gene matches: 4. This CDR3 is 13 amino acids long. Germline V gene sequence: CDR1 DFQATT, CDR2 SNEGSKA (reference sequence). CDR3 DNA: TGCAGTGAACTAGCGGGAGGGAGTAATGAGCAGTTCTTC. Encoded protein: CSELAGGSNEQFF.

This sequence joins TRBV5-1 and TRBJ2-3, with D perhaps matching TRBD2 (6 bases). The V gene's germline CDR1 is SGHRS and CDR2 YFSETQ. Trimming removed 4 bases at V and 9 bases at J, with 21 bases between. The CDR3 covers 15 residues. For the CDR3, the DNA is TGCGCCAGCAGCGACTACGGCGGGTCGGGAGAGACGCAGTATTTT. It codes for CASSDYGGSGETQYF. The complete variable domain, with remaining parts taken from reference TRBV5-1 and TRBJ2-3, reads KAGVTQTPRYLIKTRGQQVTLSCSPISGHRSVSWYQQTPGQGLQFLFEYFSETQRNKGNFPGRFSGRQFSNSRSEMNVSTLELGDSALYLCASSDYGGSGETQYFGPGTRLTVL.

The chain carries TRBV30 and TRBJ1-2, with D perhaps matching TRBD1 (5 bases). The CDR3 contains 14 residues. CDR1 and CDR2 from the germline V gene are GTSNPN and SVGIG (reference sequence). V was shortened by 0 bases and J by 2 bases, with 10 bases between the two germline ends. The CDR3 loop is CAWSVKGLNYGYTF. The CDR3 DNA follows: TGTGCCTGGAGTGTAAAGGGGCTAAACTATGGCTACACCTTC.

The chain uses TRBV10-3 and TRBJ1-1, with 7 bases matching TRBD1. The CDR3 sequence is 15 residues long. With V trimmed by 10 bases and J by 1 base, 12 bases remained unmatched. Germline values: CDR1 ENHRY, CDR2 SYGVKD. The CDR3 sequence: CATKSRQGENTEAFF. The CDR3 DNA sequence: TGTGCCACCAAATCCCGACAGGGTGAGAACACTGAAGCTTTCTTT.

This chain uses TRBV2 with TRBJ2-3, with D perhaps being TRBD1 or TRBD2 (6 bases each). The V end lost 3 bases, the J end lost 1 base, and 11 bases lay between the germline ends. CDR3 length: 15 residues. CDR1 and CDR2 from the germline V gene are SNHLY and FYNNEI. The CDR3 is CASSEDGGRTDTQYF. CDR3 in DNA: TGTGCCAGCAGTGAGGACGGGGGCCGCACAGATACGCAGTATTTT.

About this clonotype itself: It is likely a read error, because the conserved phenylalanine at the end of the CDR3 is missing. The DNA is omitted, as the CDR3 cannot be located on it reliably, and the CDR3 follows TCRdb's listing. The gene calls are TRBV11-2 and TRBJ2-5. Germline assignment: CDR1 SGHAT and CDR2 FQNNGV. The length of the CDR3 is 18 amino acids, counting both ends. The CDR3 protein is CASSLDHRKPTYQETRYL.

This rearrangement joins TRBV4-2 to TRBJ1-3; maybe TRBD1 (5 bases). The CDR3 is 14 residues long. V dropped 4 bases and J dropped 2 bases, with 9 bases sitting between them. Germline CDR1 and CDR2: LGHNA and YNFKEQ. CDR3 nucleotides: TGTGCCAGCAGCCCCGGGGCTCCTGGAAACACCATATATTTT. Translating gives CASSPGAPGNTIYF.

Points on this clonotype: Just one base apart from a much larger clone, this may be a read error. The V call is TRBV9, the J call TRBJ1-4, with D possibly being TRBD1 (5 bases). The CDR3 extends over 15 amino acids. V lost 7 bases and J 8 bases, leaving 21 bases between the germline ends. Germline CDR1 is SGDLS and CDR2 is YYNGEE. The CDR3 DNA reads TGTGCCAGCGGCTCTACCGGGACGGGGACGGAAAAACTGTTTTTT. Translating it yields CASGSTGTGTEKLFF.

This clonotype has just a few counts. This chain connects TRBV5-5 to TRBJ2-3, with TRBD2 matching over 13 bases. The J segment lost 1 base and the V segment lost 5 bases, leaving 10 bases of the junction unmatched. CDR1 is SGHKS and CDR2 is YYEKEE in the germline V gene (reference sequence). This CDR3 is built from 18 residues. The CDR3 here is CASRWTSGSLMRTDTQYF. The CDR3 DNA reads as TGTGCCAGCAGATGGACTAGCGGGAGTCTAATGCGCACAGATACGCAGTATTTT.

On this clonotype: The junction departs from the called germline gene at one end, perhaps through a read error. The chain recombines TRBV15 with TRBJ1-2, with D perhaps TRBD1 (5 bases). The CDR3 spans 13 residues. In germline, CDR1 is LNHNV, CDR2 YYDKDF (reference sequence). The CDR3 spells CATSREGRNGYTF. In DNA form, the CDR3 reads TGTGCTACCAGCAGAGAGGGGAGGAATGGCTACACCTTC.

This clonotype occurred a few times. The chain is built from TRBV24-1 and TRBJ2-3; D might be TRBD1 (6 bases). The germline V and J ends were trimmed by 0 bases and 2 bases, with 8 bases remaining between them. The germline V gene has CDR1 KGHDR and CDR2 SFDVKD. CDR3 size: 15 residues. The CDR3 DNA reads as TGTGCCACCAGTGATTTGCGGGACAACACAGATACGCAGTATTTT. It encodes CATSDLRDNTDTQYF.

The chain couples TRBV27 to TRBJ2-1; 7 bases agree with TRBD1. This CDR3 spans 12 amino acids. Germline CDR1 reads MNHEY; CDR2 reads SMNVEV (reference sequence). V trimming: 8 bases; J trimming: 6 bases; junction bases outside the gene matches: 4. CDR3 loop: CASRDRSNEQFF. The CDR3 DNA follows: TGTGCCAGCCGGGACAGATCCAATGAGCAGTTCTTC.

This clonotype came up a few times. The chain carries TRBV10-1 and TRBJ2-3; 9 bases match TRBD1. V lost 4 bases to trimming and J lost 2 bases; unmatched junction nucleotides: 4. This CDR3 has 15 amino acids. Germline-derived CDR1 and CDR2 are WNHNN and SYGVQD (reference sequence). CDR3: CASSGGQGTTDTQYF. The CDR3 region has the DNA TGCGCCAGCAGTGGTGGACAGGGGACCACAGATACGCAGTATTTT.

As DNA, the CDR3 is TGTGCCAGCTGCCGGGACAACCAAGAGACCCAGTACTTC. It specifies CASCRDNQETQYF. The chain recombines TRBV2 with TRBJ2-5, with a tentative D call TRBD1 (6 bases). Germline V gene lookup returns CDR1 SNHLY and CDR2 FYNNEI. The CDR3 loop spans 13 amino acids. Trimming cost V 8 bases and J 0 bases, with 10 bases left between them.

The V and J genes are TRBV28 and TRBJ2-7, with 7 bases aligning to TRBD1. CDR1 and CDR2 (germline): MDHEN, SYDVKM. The V segment lost 8 bases and the J segment 1 base; nucleotides outside the gene matches: 8. The CDR3 runs 14 residues. The CDR3 region is CASGPGTVSYEQYF. CDR3 bases: TGTGCCAGCGGCCCCGGGACAGTTTCCTACGAGCAGTACTTC.

The gene calls are TRBV6-6 and TRBJ2-7; a weak D match, TRBD1 (7 bases). Trimming shortened V by 5 bases and J by 4 bases, and 15 bases separated the two germline ends. Germline CDR1 and CDR2: MNHNY and SVGAGI (reference sequence). This CDR3 has 14 residues. CDR3 sequence reads: CASSAGQFAYEQYF. CDR3 DNA sequence: TGTGCCAGCAGTGCGGGACAGTTTGCGTACGAGCAGTACTTC.